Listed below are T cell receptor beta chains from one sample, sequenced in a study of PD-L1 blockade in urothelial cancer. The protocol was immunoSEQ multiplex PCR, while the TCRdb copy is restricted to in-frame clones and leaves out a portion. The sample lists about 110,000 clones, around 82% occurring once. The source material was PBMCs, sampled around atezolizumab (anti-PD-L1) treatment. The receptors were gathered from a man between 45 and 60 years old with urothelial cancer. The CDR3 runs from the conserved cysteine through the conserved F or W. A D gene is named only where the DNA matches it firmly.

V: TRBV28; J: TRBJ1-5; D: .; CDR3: CASSLGRGGKPQHF
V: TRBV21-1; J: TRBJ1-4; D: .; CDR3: CASSKARGTVNEKLFF
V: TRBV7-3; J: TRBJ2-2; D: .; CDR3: CASSPRVANTGELFF
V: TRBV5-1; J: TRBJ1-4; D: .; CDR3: CASSLGGGAGARKLFF
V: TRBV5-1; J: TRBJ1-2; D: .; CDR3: CASSSTPLDGYTF
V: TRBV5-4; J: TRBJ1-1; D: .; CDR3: CASSFFTVDTEAFF
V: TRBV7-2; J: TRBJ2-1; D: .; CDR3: CASSFEVGYNEQFF
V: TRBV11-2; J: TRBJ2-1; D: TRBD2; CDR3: CASSLSSGSENEQFF
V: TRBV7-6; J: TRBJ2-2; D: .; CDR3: CASSLAGGTTGELFF
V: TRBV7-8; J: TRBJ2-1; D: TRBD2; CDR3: CASIPLAGGHNEQFF
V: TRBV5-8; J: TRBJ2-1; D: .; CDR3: CASSRTDNEQFF
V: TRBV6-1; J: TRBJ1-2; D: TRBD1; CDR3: CASSESGTGHRGYTF
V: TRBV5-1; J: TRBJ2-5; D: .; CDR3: CASSLDHGETQYF
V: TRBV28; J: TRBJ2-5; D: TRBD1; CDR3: CASGQGNRLETQYF
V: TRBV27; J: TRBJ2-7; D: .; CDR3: CASRRGGGEGYEQYF
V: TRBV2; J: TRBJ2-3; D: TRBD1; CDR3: CASQRQGSTDTQYF
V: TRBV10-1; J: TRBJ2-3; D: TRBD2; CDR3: CASSSGRALDTQYF
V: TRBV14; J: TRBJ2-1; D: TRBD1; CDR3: CASSQAVRGREFF
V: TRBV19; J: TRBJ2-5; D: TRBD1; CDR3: CASSPGQLYQETQYF
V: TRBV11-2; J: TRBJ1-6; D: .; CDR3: CASSEGLSSPLHF
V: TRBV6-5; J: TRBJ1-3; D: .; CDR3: CASRYTLQGRNTIYF
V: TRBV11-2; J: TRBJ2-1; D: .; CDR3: CASSLDGSRGSGQFF
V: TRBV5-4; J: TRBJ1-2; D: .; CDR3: CASSYLDRKNYGYTF
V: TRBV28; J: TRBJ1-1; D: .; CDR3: CASSLWTDSNTEAFF
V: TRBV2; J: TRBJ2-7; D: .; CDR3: CASRWGGATEQYF
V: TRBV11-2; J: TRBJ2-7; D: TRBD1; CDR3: CASSRGQGAYEQYF
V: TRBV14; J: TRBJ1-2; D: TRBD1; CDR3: CASSQARTGGYTF
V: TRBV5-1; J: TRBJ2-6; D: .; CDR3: CASSLGGRGGANVLTF
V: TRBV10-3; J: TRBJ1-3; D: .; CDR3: CAIGNREPGNTIYF
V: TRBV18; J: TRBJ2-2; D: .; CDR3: CASSPSVGAGELFF
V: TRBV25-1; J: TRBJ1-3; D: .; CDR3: CASRPQGSGNTIYF
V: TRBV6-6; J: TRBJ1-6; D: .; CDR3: CASSTRVPYNSPLHF
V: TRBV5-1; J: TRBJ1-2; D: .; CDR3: CASSSTSSNYGYTF
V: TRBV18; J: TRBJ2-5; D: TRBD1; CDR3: CASSPLRDRTKETQYF
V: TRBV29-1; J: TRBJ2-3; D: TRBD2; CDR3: CSVASSGDTQYF
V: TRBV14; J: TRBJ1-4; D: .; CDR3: CASSQGPVRTNEKLFF
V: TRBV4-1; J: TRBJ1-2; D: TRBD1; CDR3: CASSQAETGGSYGYTF
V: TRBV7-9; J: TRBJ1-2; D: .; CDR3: CASSLKSGHYGYTF
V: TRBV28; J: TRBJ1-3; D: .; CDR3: CASSPGGANTIYF
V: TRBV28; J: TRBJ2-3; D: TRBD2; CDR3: CASSLGSGSLLDTQYF